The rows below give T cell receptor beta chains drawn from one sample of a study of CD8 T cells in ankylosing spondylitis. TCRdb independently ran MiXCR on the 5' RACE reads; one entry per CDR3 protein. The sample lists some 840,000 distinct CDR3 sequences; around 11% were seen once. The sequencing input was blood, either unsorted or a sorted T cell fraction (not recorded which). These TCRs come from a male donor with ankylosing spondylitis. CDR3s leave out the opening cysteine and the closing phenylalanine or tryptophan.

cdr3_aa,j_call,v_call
ASSAGPTGGYEQY,TRBJ2-7,TRBV6-1
ASSLIWGGPFYEQY,TRBJ2-7,TRBV27
SAYRTENTGELF,TRBJ2-2,TRBV20-1
ASSQDTIYGYT,TRBJ1-2,TRBV4-3
ASSLEATEQF,TRBJ2-1,TRBV7-9
ASSFPGGTEAF,TRBJ1-1,TRBV7-2
ASSVGTGTGLNEQF,TRBJ2-1,TRBV9
ASSPGRDTQY,TRBJ2-3,TRBV7-2
ASTIRDYGYT,TRBJ1-2,TRBV5-6
ASSTRTVGTEAF,TRBJ1-1,TRBV6-1
ASSYSRLGNEQF,TRBJ2-1,TRBV6-5